This passage covers 10 T cell receptor beta chains from one sample sequenced in a study of T cell responses to AZD1222 COVID-19 vaccine. Only in-frame clones appear in the TCRdb table, and some are missing; sequencing was by immunoSEQ multiplex PCR. The sample lists 180,000 or so clones, about 90% seen once, with about 1.5% in the top ten. The sample in question was peripheral blood, obtained 28 days after the second AZD1222 dose. The receptors derive from an adult who received the AZD1222 COVID-19 vaccine.

V and J are TRBV6-2 or TRBV6-3 and TRBJ2-7; D remains ambiguous. CDR1 is MNHEY, CDR2 SVGEGT, per germline. There are 14 residues in the CDR3. The V end lost 2 bases, the J end lost 2 bases, and 10 bases lay between the germline ends. The CDR3 bases are TGTGCCAGCAGTTACCCTACCCGACCCTACGAGCAGTACTTC. Its protein product is CASSYPTRPYEQYF.

The chain employs TRBV28 and TRBJ1-2; 8 nucleotides align to TRBD1. V lost 7 bases to trimming and J lost 4 bases; unmatched junction nucleotides: 5. Germline CDR1 is MDHEN and CDR2 is SYDVKM. CDR3 length equals 13 residues. DNA of the CDR3: TGTGCCAGCAACTCCGGGACAGGCTATGGCTACACCTTC. Its protein is CASNSGTGYGYTF.

The genes are TRBV20-1 and TRBJ2-3, with no clear D. V lost 3 bases and J lost 8, with 9 bases in between. This CDR3 has 11 residues. The V gene's germline CDR1 is DFQATT and CDR2 SNEGSKA (reference sequence). DNA of the CDR3: TGCAGTGCTAGCCCGAGTCGTACGCAGTATTTT. Translation gives CSASPSRTQYF.

The V and J genes are TRBV5-8 and TRBJ1-2; D possibly corresponds to TRBD1 (5 bases). Trimming cost V 2 bases and J 4 bases, with 9 bases left between them. The germline CDR1 and CDR2 sequences are SGHTS and YDEGEE. This CDR3 is built from 13 residues. CDR3 region: CASSFGRVYGYTF. CDR3 nucleotide sequence: TGTGCCAGCAGCTTTGGCAGGGTCTATGGCTACACCTTC.

The rearrangement links TRBV29-1 to TRBJ1-1; D unclear. CDR3 length: 10 residues. Trimming took off 2 bases at V and 8 bases at J, with 6 bases between the two ends. CDR1 and CDR2 from the germline V gene are SQVTM and ANQGSEA. Here the CDR3 DNA reads TGCAGCGTTGAATTGTCGGAAGCTTTCTTT. This encodes CSVELSEAFF. The full variable domain, with the rest looked up from reference TRBV29-1 and TRBJ1-1, is SAVISQKPSRDICQRGTSLTIQCQVDSQVTMMFWYRQQPGQSLTLIATANQGSEATYESGFVIDKFPISRPNLTFSTLTVSNMSPEDSSIYLCSVELSEAFFGQGTRLTVV.

This chain connects TRBV7-8 to TRBJ2-7, with D possibly being TRBD2 (7 bases). Germline assignment: CDR1 SGHVS and CDR2 FQNEAQ. V shed 5 bases and J shed 0 bases, with 20 bases lying between them. The CDR3 has 17 amino acids. This CDR3 is CASSTPQGGVVSYEQYF. CDR3 bases: TGTGCCAGCAGCACGCCCCAAGGGGGGGTGGTCTCCTACGAGCAGTACTTC.

In DNA form, the CDR3 reads TGTGCCAGCAGTACAAACACCGGCAATCAGCCCCAGCATTTT. It encodes CASSTNTGNQPQHF. This chain joins TRBV28 and TRBJ1-5; D is unclear. V gave up 5 bases and J gave up 2 bases, with 10 bases separating them. The CDR3 has 14 residues. The germline gives CDR1 MDHEN, CDR2 SYDVKM.

The V call is TRBV4-1, the J call TRBJ2-2; a weak D match, TRBD2 (5 bases). Looked up from germline, CDR1 is MGHRA and CDR2 is YSYEKL. Trimming shortened V by 4 bases and J by 7 bases, and 25 bases separated the two germline ends. This CDR3 is built from 18 residues. The CDR3 reads CASSLVPTARGEGGELFF. In nucleotides, the CDR3 is TGCGCCAGCAGCCTTGTCCCTACCGCCCGGGGTGAGGGCGGGGAGCTGTTTTTT.

The chain uses TRBV5-1 and TRBJ1-1; TRBD1 agrees at 9 bases. This CDR3 is built from 13 residues. Looked up from germline, CDR1 is SGHRS and CDR2 is YFSETQ. Germline trimming cut 2 bases from V and 10 bases from J; bases unmatched to any gene: 6. CDR3 DNA sequence: TGCGCCAGCAGCTTTACAGGGGGCTCGGGAGCTTTCTTT. This codes for CASSFTGGSGAFF.

The CDR3 DNA follows: TGTGCCAGCAGTGACGGGACAGGGGGCACTGAAGCTTTCTTT. As protein: CASSDGTGGTEAFF. J is TRBJ1-1 and V is TRBV25-1, with 11 bases that match TRBD1. Germline V lookup: CDR1 MGHDK, CDR2 SYGVNS. J lost 4 bases, V lost 3 bases, and 1 base had no gene match. The CDR3 runs 14 residues.